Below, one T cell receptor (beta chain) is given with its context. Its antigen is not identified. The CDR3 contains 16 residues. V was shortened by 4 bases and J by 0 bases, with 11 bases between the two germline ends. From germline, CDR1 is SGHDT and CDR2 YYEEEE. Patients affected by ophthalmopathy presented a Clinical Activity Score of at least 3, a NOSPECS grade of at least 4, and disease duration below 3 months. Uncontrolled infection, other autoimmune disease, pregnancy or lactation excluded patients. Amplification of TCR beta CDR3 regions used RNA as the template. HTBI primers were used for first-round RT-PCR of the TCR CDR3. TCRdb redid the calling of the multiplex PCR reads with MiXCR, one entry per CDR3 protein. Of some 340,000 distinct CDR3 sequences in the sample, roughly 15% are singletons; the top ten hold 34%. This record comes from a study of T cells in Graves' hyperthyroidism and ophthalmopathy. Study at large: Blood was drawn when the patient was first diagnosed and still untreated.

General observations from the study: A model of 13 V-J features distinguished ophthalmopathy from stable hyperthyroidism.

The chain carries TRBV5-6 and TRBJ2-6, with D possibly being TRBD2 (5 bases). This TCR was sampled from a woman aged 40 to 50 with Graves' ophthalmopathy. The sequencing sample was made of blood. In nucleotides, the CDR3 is TGTGCCAGCAGCCCGACGGGGTACTCTGGGGCCAACGTCCTGACTTTC. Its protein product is CASSPTGYSGANVLTF.